This TCR beta chain appears in the sequencing data of a study of blood T cell repertoires in COVID-19. Sequencing used immunoSEQ multiplex PCR; TCRdb keeps in-frame clones, though not all of them. The profile covers fewer than 300,000 clones, with about four fifths appearing a single time and under 3.5% taken by the ten largest. Sequenced: peripheral blood. This receptor was taken from a woman under 30 with acute or convalescent COVID-19.

The CDR3 nucleotides are TGTGCCACCAGCAGAGGGGACAGGGAAATATATGAAGCTTTCTTT. The encoded protein is CATSRGDREIYEAFF. The rearrangement links TRBV15 to TRBJ1-1; 9 bases match TRBD1. CDR1 and CDR2 from the germline V gene are LNHNV and YYDKDF (reference sequence). The J segment lost 7 bases and the V segment lost 1 base, leaving 7 bases of the junction unmatched. The CDR3 loop spans 15 amino acids.